The present T cell receptor (beta chain) was sequenced within a study of blood T cells in healthy people across ages. Through a sample-barcoded 5' primer and a J-beta primer mix, a second PCR was run for roughly 7 to 11 cycles. TCRdb itself ran the 5' RACE reads through MiXCR, one entry per CDR3 protein. The data contain roughly 1,300,000 distinct CDR3 sequences, 59% of them singletons. To note about this clonotype: Its matching antigen is unknown.

The people who gave samples were healthy Caucasians from Russia, aged about 6 to 100. Every donor contributed roughly 11 milliliters of peripheral blood by blood draw. V lost 2 bases to trimming and J lost 3 bases, with 7 bases between them. The CDR3 covers 14 residues. CDR1 is LGHDT, CDR2 YNNKEL, per germline (reference sequence). Study-wide points: Estimates of diversity drawn from one million T cells were considered underestimates. In older individuals, TCR beta diversity per million T cells was lower, falling roughly linearly with age.

V gene TRBV3-1 combines with J gene TRBJ2-2; D gene ambiguous. Sequenced: blood. The receptor comes from a man younger than 35 in good health. CDR3: CASSQRADTGELFF. For the CDR3, the DNA is TGTGCCAGCAGCCAAAGGGCCGACACCGGGGAGCTGTTTTTT.